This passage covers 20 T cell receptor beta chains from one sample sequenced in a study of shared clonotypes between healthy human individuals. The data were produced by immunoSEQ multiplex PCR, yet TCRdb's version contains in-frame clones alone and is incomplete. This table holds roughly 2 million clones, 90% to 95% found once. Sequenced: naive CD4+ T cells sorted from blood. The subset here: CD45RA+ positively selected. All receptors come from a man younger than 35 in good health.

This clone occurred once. This chain's CDR3 is CALSRQLWDEQFF. CDR3 nucleotides: TGTGCCTTGTCGCGGCAGCTCTGGGATGAGCAGTTCTTC. The chain joins TRBV30 to TRBJ2-1; D is unresolved. This CDR3 is 13 amino acids long. V was cut by 7 bases and J by 8 bases, with 18 bases left in between. Germline assignment: CDR1 GTSNPN and CDR2 SVGIG (reference sequence).

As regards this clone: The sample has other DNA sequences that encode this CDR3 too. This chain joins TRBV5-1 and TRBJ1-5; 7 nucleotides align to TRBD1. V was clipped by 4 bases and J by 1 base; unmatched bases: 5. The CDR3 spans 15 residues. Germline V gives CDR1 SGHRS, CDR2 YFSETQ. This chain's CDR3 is CASSLTGASNQPQHF. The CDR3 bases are TGCGCCAGCAGCCTAACAGGGGCGAGCAATCAGCCCCAGCATTTT.

CDR3 in amino acids: CASSVEPSGGPYEQYF. CDR3 in DNA: TGTGCCAGCAGCGTAGAACCGAGCGGGGGTCCCTACGAGCAGTACTTC. V is TRBV9 and J is TRBJ2-7; 8 positions match TRBD2. Germline V gene lookup returns CDR1 SGDLS and CDR2 YYNGEE. The V gene end was trimmed by 0 bases and the J gene end by 2 bases; junction bases not matched to a gene: 7. The CDR3 is 16 amino acids.

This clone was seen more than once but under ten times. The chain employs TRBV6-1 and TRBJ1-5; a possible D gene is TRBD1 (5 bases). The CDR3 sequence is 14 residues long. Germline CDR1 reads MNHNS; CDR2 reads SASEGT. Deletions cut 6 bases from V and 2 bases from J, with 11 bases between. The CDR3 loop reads CASRRAGGNQPQHF. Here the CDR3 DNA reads TGTGCCAGCAGGCGGGCGGGGGGCAATCAGCCCCAGCATTTT.

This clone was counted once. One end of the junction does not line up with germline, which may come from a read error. In DNA form, the CDR3 reads TGTGCCAGCAGCTTACAGCGGGAGGGTCGGTGGAACTTC. Translated: CASSLQREGRWNF. The gene calls are TRBV7-2 and TRBJ2-7; 10 nucleotides align to TRBD2. The CDR3 extends over 13 amino acids. Germline V gene lookup returns CDR1 SGHTA and CDR2 FQGNSA.

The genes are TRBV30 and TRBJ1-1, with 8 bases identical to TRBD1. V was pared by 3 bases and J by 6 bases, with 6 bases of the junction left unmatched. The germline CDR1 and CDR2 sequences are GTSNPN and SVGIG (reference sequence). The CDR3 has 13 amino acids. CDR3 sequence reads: CAWSRQGMSEAFF. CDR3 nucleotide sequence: TGTGCCTGGAGCCGACAGGGGATGTCTGAAGCTTTCTTT.

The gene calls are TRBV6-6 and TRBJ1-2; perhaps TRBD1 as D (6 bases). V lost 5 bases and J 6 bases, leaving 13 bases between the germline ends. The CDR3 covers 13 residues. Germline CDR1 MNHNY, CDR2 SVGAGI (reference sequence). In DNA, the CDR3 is TGTGCCAGCAGTCTCCCGACAGGACATGGCTACACCTTC. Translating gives CASSLPTGHGYTF.

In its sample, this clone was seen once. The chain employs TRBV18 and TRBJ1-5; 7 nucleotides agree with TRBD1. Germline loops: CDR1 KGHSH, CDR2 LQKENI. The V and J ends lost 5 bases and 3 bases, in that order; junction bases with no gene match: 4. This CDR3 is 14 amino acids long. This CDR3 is CASSGGQSNQPQHF. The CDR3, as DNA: TGTGCCAGCTCAGGGGGACAGTCCAATCAGCCCCAGCATTTT.

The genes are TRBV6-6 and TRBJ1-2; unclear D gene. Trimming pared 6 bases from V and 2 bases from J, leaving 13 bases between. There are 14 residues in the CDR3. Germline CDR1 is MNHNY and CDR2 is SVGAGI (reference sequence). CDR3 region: CASSDARENYGYTF. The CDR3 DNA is TGTGCCAGCAGCGACGCAAGAGAAAACTATGGCTACACCTTC.

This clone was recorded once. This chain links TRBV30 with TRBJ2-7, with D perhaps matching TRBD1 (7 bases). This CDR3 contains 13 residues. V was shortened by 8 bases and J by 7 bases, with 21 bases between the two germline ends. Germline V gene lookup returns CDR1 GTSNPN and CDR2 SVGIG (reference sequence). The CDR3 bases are TGTGCCCTGGTGCGGGACAGTCCTCTGGAGCAGTACTTC. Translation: CALVRDSPLEQYF.

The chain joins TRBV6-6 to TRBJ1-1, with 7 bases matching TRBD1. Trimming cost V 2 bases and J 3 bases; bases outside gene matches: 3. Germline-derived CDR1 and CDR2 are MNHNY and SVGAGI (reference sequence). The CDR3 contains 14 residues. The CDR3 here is CASSYRTGDTEAFF. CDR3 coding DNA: TGTGCCAGCAGTTACCGAACAGGGGACACTGAAGCTTTCTTT.

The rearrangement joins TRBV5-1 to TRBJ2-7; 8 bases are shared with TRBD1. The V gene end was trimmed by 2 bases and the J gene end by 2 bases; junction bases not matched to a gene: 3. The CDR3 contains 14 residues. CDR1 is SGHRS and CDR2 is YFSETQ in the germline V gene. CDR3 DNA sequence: TGCGCCAGCAGCTTATCGACAGGGGCCTACGAGCAGTACTTC. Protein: CASSLSTGAYEQYF.

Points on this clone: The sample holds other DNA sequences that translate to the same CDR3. The CDR3 nucleotides read TGTGCCAGCAGCTTAGGTCTGAACACCGGGGAGCTGTTTTTT. Protein sequence: CASSLGLNTGELFF. The gene calls are TRBV7-2 and TRBJ2-2, with D unclear. Trimming shortened V by 1 base and J by 1 base, and 4 bases separated the two germline ends. Germline-derived CDR1 and CDR2 are SGHTA and FQGNSA. The CDR3 loop spans 14 amino acids.

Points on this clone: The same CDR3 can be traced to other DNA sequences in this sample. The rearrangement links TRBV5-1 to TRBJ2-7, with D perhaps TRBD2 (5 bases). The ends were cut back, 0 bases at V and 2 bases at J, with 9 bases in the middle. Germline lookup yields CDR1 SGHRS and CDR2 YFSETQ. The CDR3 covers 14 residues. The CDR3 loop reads CASSLAGGAYEQYF. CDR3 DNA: TGCGCCAGCAGCTTGGCCGGAGGCGCCTACGAGCAGTACTTC.

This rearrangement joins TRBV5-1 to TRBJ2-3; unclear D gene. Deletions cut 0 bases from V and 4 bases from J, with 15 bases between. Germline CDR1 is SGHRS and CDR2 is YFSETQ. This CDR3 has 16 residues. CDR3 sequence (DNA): TGCGCCAGCAGCTTGGGAGAACTAAGTTTTTCAGATACGCAGTATTTT. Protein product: CASSLGELSFSDTQYF.

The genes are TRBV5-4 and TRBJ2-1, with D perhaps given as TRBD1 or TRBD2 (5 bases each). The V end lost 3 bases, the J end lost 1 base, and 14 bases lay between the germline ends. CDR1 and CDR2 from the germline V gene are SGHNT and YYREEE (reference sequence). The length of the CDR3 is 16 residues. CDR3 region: CASSSSRDGSYNEQFF. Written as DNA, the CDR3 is TGTGCCAGCAGCTCCAGCCGGGACGGATCCTACAATGAGCAGTTCTTC.

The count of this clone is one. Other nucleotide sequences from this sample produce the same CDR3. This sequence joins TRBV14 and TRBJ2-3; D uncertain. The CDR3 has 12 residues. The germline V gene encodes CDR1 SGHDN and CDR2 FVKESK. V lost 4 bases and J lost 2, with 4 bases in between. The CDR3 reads CASSLHTDTQYF. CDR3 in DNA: TGTGCCAGCAGCCTTCACACAGATACGCAGTATTTT.

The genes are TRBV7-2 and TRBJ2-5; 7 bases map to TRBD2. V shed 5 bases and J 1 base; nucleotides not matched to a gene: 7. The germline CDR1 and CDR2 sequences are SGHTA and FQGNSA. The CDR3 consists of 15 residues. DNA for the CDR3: TGTGCCAGCAGCGCTAGCGGTAGGGGCCAAGAGACCCAGTACTTC. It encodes CASSASGRGQETQYF.

DNA of the CDR3: TGTGCCAGCAGCGTGGGGACAGGGGTAAACACCGGGGAGCTGTTTTTT. It yields the protein CASSVGTGVNTGELFF. The V and J genes are TRBV9 and TRBJ2-2; 10 bases fit TRBD1. This CDR3 has 16 residues. The J segment lost 2 bases and the V segment lost 2 bases, leaving 3 bases of the junction unmatched. CDR1 is SGDLS and CDR2 is YYNGEE in the germline V gene.

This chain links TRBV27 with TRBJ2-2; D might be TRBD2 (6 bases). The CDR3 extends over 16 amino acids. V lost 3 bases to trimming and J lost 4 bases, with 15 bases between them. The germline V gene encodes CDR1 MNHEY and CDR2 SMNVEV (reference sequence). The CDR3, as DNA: TGTGCCAGCAGTTTGTTGGCGGGGTCGGGCACCGGGGAGCTGTTTTTT. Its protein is CASSLLAGSGTGELFF.